The 7 T cell receptor beta chains listed next were all sequenced from one sample in a study of blood T cell repertoires in COVID-19. TCRdb keeps only in-frame clones here, not all; method: immunoSEQ multiplex PCR. This table has some 250,000 clones, around 81% appearing once. The sample was peripheral blood. Receptors originate from a woman at least 80 years old with COVID-19, enrolled during active disease.

V and J are TRBV7-8 and TRBJ2-7, with TRBD1 as a possible D gene (5 bases). CDR1 is SGHVS and CDR2 is FQNEAQ in the germline V gene. Trimming cost V 5 bases and J 5 bases, with 13 bases left between them. CDR3 length: 13 residues. This CDR3 is CASSQTVSHEQYF. CDR3 DNA sequence: TGTGCCAGCAGCCAGACAGTTTCCCACGAGCAGTACTTC.

This clone was seen once. The chain joins TRBV19 to TRBJ2-1, with 14 bases identical to TRBD2. The V segment lost 5 bases and the J segment 7 bases; nucleotides outside the gene matches: 7. The CDR3 contains 16 residues. Germline CDR1 and CDR2: LNHDA and SQIVND (reference sequence). The CDR3 protein is CASSFSGTSGRNEQFF. In DNA, the CDR3 is TGTGCCAGTAGTTTTTCCGGGACTAGCGGGAGAAATGAGCAGTTCTTC.

This chain joins TRBV7-6 and TRBJ1-4, with D possibly matching TRBD1 (6 bases). The V and J ends lost 4 bases and 5 bases respectively, with 14 bases between them. This CDR3 has 15 residues. The germline gives CDR1 SGHVS, CDR2 FNYEAQ. CDR3 protein: CASSSPDRKNEKLFF. The CDR3 DNA reads TGTGCCAGCAGCTCCCCTGACAGGAAAAATGAAAAACTGTTTTTT.

V usage is TRBV30 and J usage is TRBJ2-5; D is unclear. In germline, CDR1 is GTSNPN, CDR2 SVGIG (reference sequence). The CDR3 covers 13 residues. V gave up 1 base and J gave up 3 bases, with 9 bases separating them. CDR3 sequence: CAWSELPKETQYF. As DNA, the CDR3 is TGTGCCTGGAGTGAGCTTCCTAAAGAGACCCAGTACTTC.

The genes are TRBV18 and TRBJ2-3; 10 bases agree with TRBD1. The CDR3 loop spans 15 amino acids. Trimming at V came to 5 bases and at J to 6 bases, leaving 8 bases not matched to a gene. Germline CDR1 reads KGHSH; CDR2 reads LQKENI. CDR3 sequence (DNA): TGTGCCAGCTCAAAGACAGGGGGCTTGGGGGATACGCAGTATTTT. Translation: CASSKTGGLGDTQYF.

The rearrangement joins TRBV25-1 to TRBJ1-2, with 10 bases aligning to TRBD1. The CDR3 is 18 residues long. Germline lookup yields CDR1 MGHDK and CDR2 SYGVNS. The ends lost 4 bases at V and 2 bases at J; junction bases unmatched: 13. The CDR3: CASSGGQGRSISNYGYTF. CDR3 sequence (DNA): TGTGCCAGCAGTGGGGGACAGGGGAGGAGTATAAGCAACTATGGCTACACCTTC.

V and J are TRBV9 and TRBJ2-3; TRBD2 aligns across 10 bases. Per germline, CDR1 SGDLS and CDR2 YYNGEE. This CDR3 has 18 residues. V trimming: 4 bases; J trimming: 2 bases; junction bases outside the gene matches: 13. Here the CDR3 DNA reads TGTGCCAGCAGCCCCCATCGGACCGGACTAGCGGTCACAGATACGCAGTATTTT. This codes for CASSPHRTGLAVTDTQYF. The variable domain in full, completed from reference TRBV9 and TRBJ2-3, reads DSGVTQTPKHLITATGQRVTLRCSPRSGDLSVYWYQQSLDQGLQFLIQYYNGEERAKGNILERFSAQQFPDLHSELNLSSLELGDSALYFCASSPHRTGLAVTDTQYFGPGTRLTVL.